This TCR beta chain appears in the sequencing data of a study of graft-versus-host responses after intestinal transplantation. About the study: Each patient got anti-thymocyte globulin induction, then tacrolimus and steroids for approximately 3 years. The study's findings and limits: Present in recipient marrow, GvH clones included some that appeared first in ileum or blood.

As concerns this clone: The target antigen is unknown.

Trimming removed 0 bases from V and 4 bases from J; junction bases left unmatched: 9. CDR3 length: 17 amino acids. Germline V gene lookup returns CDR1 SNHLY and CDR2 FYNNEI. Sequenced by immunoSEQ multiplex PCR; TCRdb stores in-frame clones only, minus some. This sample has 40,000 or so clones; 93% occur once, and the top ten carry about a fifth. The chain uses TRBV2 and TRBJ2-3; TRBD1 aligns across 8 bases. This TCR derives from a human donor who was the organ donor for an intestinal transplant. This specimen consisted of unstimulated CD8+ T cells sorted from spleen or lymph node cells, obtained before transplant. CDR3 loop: CASSEAGPGGIADTQYF. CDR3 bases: TGTGCCAGCAGTGAAGCGGGTCCAGGGGGCATCGCAGATACGCAGTATTTT.